The 19 T cell receptor beta chains below all came from one sample that was sequenced in a study of blood T cell repertoires in COVID-19. Libraries were prepared by immunoSEQ multiplex PCR; TCRdb keeps only in-frame clonotypes and omits some of them. Of 200,000 to 300,000 clones in the sample, around 84% were seen once. Source material: peripheral blood. Every receptor here comes from a middle-aged man who had recovered from COVID-19.

V gene TRBV19 combines with J gene TRBJ1-5; the match to TRBD1 covers 8 bases. The CDR3 is 16 residues long. Germline V CDR1 and CDR2: LNHDA, SQIVND (reference sequence). V lost 9 bases and J lost 6; bases outside the gene matches: 16. The chain's CDR3 is CARTPRSRTGRQPQHF. The DNA for the CDR3 is TGTGCCAGGACCCCACGGTCCCGGACAGGGCGTCAGCCCCAGCATTTT.

The chain employs TRBV25-1 and TRBJ1-2, with a possible D match to TRBD1 (5 bases). The CDR3 contains 14 residues. V dropped 2 bases and J dropped 5 bases, with 12 bases sitting between them. Germline loops: CDR1 MGHDK, CDR2 SYGVNS. The CDR3 here is CASSENRQLYGYTF. CDR3 nucleotide sequence: TGTGCCAGCAGTGAAAACAGACAGTTATATGGCTACACCTTC.

This chain links TRBV18 with TRBJ2-1; 9 bases line up with TRBD2. V was clipped by 4 bases and J by 4 bases; unmatched bases: 5. Germline assignment: CDR1 KGHSH and CDR2 LQKENI. The CDR3 totals 15 residues. CDR3 sequence reads: CASSLGLASYNEQFF. The DNA for the CDR3 is TGTGCCAGCTCACTTGGACTAGCGAGTTACAATGAGCAGTTCTTC.

The chain is built from TRBV5-1 and TRBJ2-3; possibly TRBD1 for D (5 bases). CDR1 is SGHRS, CDR2 YFSETQ, per germline. V was pared by 1 base and J by 3 bases, with 12 bases between. This CDR3 comprises 15 residues. CDR3 sequence: CASSLRGSQTDTQYF. The CDR3 DNA follows: TGCGCCAGCAGCTTGAGGGGATCCCAGACAGATACGCAGTATTTT.

The CDR3 loop reads CASSIGTSGSKQYF. The CDR3 bases are TGTGCCAGCAGCATCGGGACTAGCGGGAGCAAGCAGTACTTC. The chain uses TRBV11-3 and TRBJ2-7; 14 bases are shared with TRBD2. The ends lost 5 bases at V and 8 bases at J; junction bases unmatched: 5. Germline V lookup: CDR1 SGHNT, CDR2 YENEEA. This CDR3 has 14 residues.

The genes are TRBV5-6 and TRBJ1-3; D is ambiguous. From germline, CDR1 is SGHDT and CDR2 YYEEEE. CDR3 length equals 14 residues. V lost 0 bases to trimming and J lost 1 base, with 5 bases between them. For the CDR3, the DNA is TGTGCCAGCAGCTTGGCGTTGTCTGGAAACACCATATATTTT. It yields the protein CASSLALSGNTIYF. Based on the CDR3 plus reference TRBV5-6 and TRBJ1-3, the full variable domain is DAGVTQSPTHLIKTRGQQVTLRCSPKSGHDTVSWYQQALGQGPQFIFQYYEEEERQRGNFPDRFSGHQFPNYSSELNVNALLLGDSALYLCASSLALSGNTIYFGEGSWLTVV.

The chain links TRBV5-6 to TRBJ2-7, with a weak D call TRBD1 (5 bases). CDR3 size: 14 residues. Trimming shortened V by 0 bases and J by 6 bases, and 13 bases separated the two germline ends. Germline CDR1 reads SGHDT; CDR2 reads YYEEEE. This chain's CDR3 is CASSLGLLGAEQYF. Here the CDR3 DNA reads TGTGCCAGCAGCTTGGGGCTTCTAGGGGCCGAGCAGTACTTC.

V usage is TRBV7-2 and J usage is TRBJ2-1; D is perhaps TRBD1 (6 bases). Germline CDR1 and CDR2: SGHTA and FQGNSA. V was trimmed by 8 bases and J by 0 bases, leaving 14 bases between them. This CDR3 is 15 amino acids long. The CDR3 DNA sequence: TGTGCCAGCTCGATGGGGGCCGGCTCCTACAATGAGCAGTTCTTC. It specifies CASSMGAGSYNEQFF.

This chain links TRBV5-1 with TRBJ1-3, with 8 bases aligning to TRBD1. Per germline, CDR1 SGHRS and CDR2 YFSETQ. V trimming: 3 bases; J trimming: 5 bases; junction bases outside the gene matches: 13. This CDR3 comprises 17 residues. The CDR3 bases are TGCGCCAGCAGCTCCACCCCGCTCGGGACAGGTAGAAACACCATATATTTT. Encoded protein: CASSSTPLGTGRNTIYF.

The CDR3 DNA is TGTGCCAGCAGTGACCAAGGGGTGGGCTATAATTCACCCCTCCACTTT. It specifies CASSDQGVGYNSPLHF. This chain connects TRBV25-1 to TRBJ1-6, with TRBD1 as a possible D gene (5 bases). The CDR3 has 16 amino acids. The V end lost 3 bases, the J end lost 3 bases, and 12 bases lay between the germline ends. Germline CDR1 MGHDK, CDR2 SYGVNS.

The chain links TRBV5-1 to TRBJ2-7; TRBD1 agrees at 9 bases. The V segment lost 4 bases and the J segment 3 bases; nucleotides outside the gene matches: 17. The CDR3 runs to 18 residues. Germline loops: CDR1 SGHRS, CDR2 YFSETQ. CDR3 region: CASSRWIRGTGIGYEQYF. The CDR3 DNA follows: TGCGCCAGCAGCCGCTGGATTCGGGGGACAGGGATCGGCTACGAGCAGTACTTC.

The genes are TRBV14 and TRBJ1-4; TRBD1 matches at 9 bases. Germline lookup yields CDR1 SGHDN and CDR2 FVKESK. The CDR3 has 13 residues. Germline trimming cut 4 bases from V and 8 bases from J; bases unmatched to any gene: 2. CDR3 region: CASSRDRAEKLFF. The CDR3 DNA is TGTGCCAGCAGCCGGGACAGGGCCGAAAAACTGTTTTTT.

The chain carries TRBV28 and TRBJ2-2; D gene ambiguous. CDR1 MDHEN and CDR2 SYDVKM come from the germline V gene. There are 14 residues in the CDR3. V lost 5 bases, J lost 4 bases, and 11 bases lay in between. The CDR3 reads CASSTHSLTGELFF. The CDR3 nucleotides are TGTGCCAGCAGTACCCATAGCCTCACCGGGGAGCTGTTTTTT.

This chain links TRBV11-2 with TRBJ2-5; 11 nucleotides agree with TRBD2. V lost 5 bases, J lost 7 bases, and 9 bases stayed unmatched. Germline V lookup: CDR1 SGHAT, CDR2 FQNNGV. The CDR3 totals 15 residues. The CDR3 loop is CASSPLAGGLRTQYF. CDR3 DNA: TGTGCCAGCAGCCCTCTAGCGGGGGGCCTGCGGACCCAGTACTTC.

V is TRBV28 and J is TRBJ1-1; 7 nucleotides match TRBD1. This CDR3 has 12 amino acids. Germline trimming cut 4 bases from V and 11 bases from J; bases unmatched to any gene: 7. Germline V gene sequence: CDR1 MDHEN, CDR2 SYDVKM. CDR3 nucleotide sequence: TGTGCCAGCAGTTCCGACAGGGCCATGGCTTTCTTT. Its translation: CASSSDRAMAFF.

The chain carries TRBV5-1 and TRBJ2-7, with 10 bases matching TRBD1. From germline, CDR1 is SGHRS and CDR2 YFSETQ. J was trimmed by 6 bases and V by 4 bases; bases with no gene match: 10. CDR3 length equals 15 residues. CDR3 residues: CASSLMGQGTGEQYF. CDR3 sequence (DNA): TGCGCCAGCAGCCTCATGGGACAGGGGACGGGCGAGCAGTACTTC.

V is TRBV7-9 and J is TRBJ1-2; D is unresolved. V was clipped by 5 bases and J by 8 bases, with 9 bases between them. CDR3 length: 11 amino acids. Germline-derived CDR1 and CDR2 are SEHNR and FQNEAQ (reference sequence). The CDR3 loop reads CASSPGIGYTF. CDR3 DNA: TGTGCCAGCAGCCCCGGGATCGGCTACACCTTC.

V gene TRBV18 combines with J gene TRBJ1-3, with D perhaps TRBD1 (5 bases). Germline V gives CDR1 KGHSH, CDR2 LQKENI. This CDR3 region has 14 residues. V was shortened by 1 base and J by 3 bases, with 7 bases between the two germline ends. The CDR3 here is CASSPLRDGNTIYF. In DNA form, the CDR3 reads TGTGCCAGCTCACCACTCAGGGATGGAAACACCATATATTTT.

The chain combines TRBV7-2 with TRBJ2-2; 8 bases align to TRBD2. The CDR3 has 14 residues. V gave up 1 base and J gave up 15 bases; unmatched junction bases: 10. Per germline, CDR1 SGHTA and CDR2 FQGNSA. The CDR3 reads CASSLVWTSLSLFF. The CDR3 DNA reads TGTGCCAGCAGCTTAGTGTGGACTAGCCTTAGTTTGTTTTTT. Drawing the rest from reference TRBV7-2 and TRBJ2-2, the complete variable domain is GAGVSQSPSNKVTEKGKDVELRCDPISGHTALYWYRQSLGQGLEFLIYFQGNSAPDKSGLPSDRFSAERTGGSVSTLTIQRTQQEDSAVYLCASSLVWTSLSLFFGEGSRLTVL.